The clone carrying this T cell receptor (beta chain) has ten or more counts. This entry is derived from a study of blood T cells in healthy people across ages. For the second PCR, which ran for roughly 7 to 11 cycles, a sample-barcoded 5' primer and a J-beta primer mix were used. MiXCR, run by TCRdb on the 5' RACE reads, gives a single entry per CDR3 protein. The data contain fewer than 900,000 distinct CDR3 sequences, 35% to 40% of them singletons. This CDR3 has 14 residues. V was pared by 5 bases and J by 3 bases, with 2 bases of the junction left unmatched. The genes are TRBV12-3 or TRBV12-4 and TRBJ2-4, with 9 nucleotides matching TRBD1. The sequence came from a man aged 18 to 29 in good health. Sequencing was done on a sample of blood. CDR3 protein: CASSQGQGKNIQYF. The DNA for the CDR3 is TGTGCCAGCAGTCAGGGACAGGGCAAAAACATTCAGTACTTC.